These 20 T cell receptor beta chains were all obtained from the same sample, sequenced in a study of identical twins. TCRdb reanalysed the 5' RACE reads using MiXCR and keeps one entry per CDR3 protein. The sample consists of a few hundred thousand distinct CDR3 sequences, about 15% of them appearing once. This sample also appeared in a second study, on yellow fever vaccine responses in identical twins.

The sequencing sample was made of CD4+ T cells sorted from blood. These receptors all come from a woman aged 18-29 years in good health.

The table lists this clonotype with many counts. The rearrangement joins TRBV12-3 or TRBV12-4 to TRBJ2-1; TRBD2 aligns across 12 bases. J was trimmed by 13 bases and V by 5 bases; bases with no gene match: 9. This CDR3 contains 14 residues. For the CDR3, the DNA is TGTGCCAGCAGTCCCGGGACTAGCGGGTCCCCCCAGTTCTTC. Its translation is CASSPGTSGSPQFF.

A few counts support this clonotype. J is TRBJ2-2 and V is TRBV20-1; TRBD2 aligns across 8 bases. Germline V gene sequence: CDR1 DFQATT, CDR2 SNEGSKA (reference sequence). The CDR3 has 15 amino acids. The V and J ends lost 3 bases and 6 bases, in that order; junction bases with no gene match: 9. CDR3 DNA: TGCAGTGCTAGGGAAGCGGGGGCCCTCCCCGGGGAGCTGTTTTTT. Translating it yields CSAREAGALPGELFF.

The rearrangement joins TRBV5-1 to TRBJ2-5; 12 bases map to TRBD2. V trimming: 4 bases; J trimming: 5 bases; junction bases outside the gene matches: 6. CDR3 length: 15 amino acids. Germline V CDR1 and CDR2: SGHRS, YFSETQ. The CDR3 loop reads CASSLLAGGYETQYF. CDR3 DNA: TGCGCCAGCAGCCTGCTAGCGGGAGGGTATGAGACCCAGTACTTC.

The chain recombines TRBV18 with TRBJ2-7, with 7 positions matching TRBD2. From germline, CDR1 is KGHSH and CDR2 LQKENI. This CDR3 is 15 amino acids long. With 2 bases clipped from V and 3 bases from J, the junction kept 7 bases outside the gene matches. The CDR3 reads CASSPGLVALYEQYF. Here the CDR3 DNA reads TGTGCCAGCTCACCAGGACTAGTAGCCCTCTACGAGCAGTACTTC.

The chain joins TRBV19 to TRBJ2-5, with D uncertain. The length of the CDR3 is 13 residues. Looked up from germline, CDR1 is LNHDA and CDR2 is SQIVND (reference sequence). V shed 4 bases and J shed 5 bases, with 11 bases lying between them. The CDR3 here is CASSTLGLETQYF. CDR3 DNA sequence: TGTGCCAGTAGTACCCTAGGTTTGGAGACCCAGTACTTC.

This clonotype was seen a few times. The V call is TRBV12-3 or TRBV12-4, the J call TRBJ2-1; D might be TRBD1 (9 bases). Trimming shortened V by 3 bases and J by 10 bases, and 19 bases separated the two germline ends. CDR3 length equals 15 residues. The CDR3 nucleotides are TGTGCCAGCAGTTTTGTGGGACAGGGCGGGAGGGAGCAGTTCTTC. Its protein is CASSFVGQGGREQFF.

The gene calls are TRBV3-1 and TRBJ2-2; D is possibly TRBD2 (6 bases). Germline V gene lookup returns CDR1 LGHDT and CDR2 YNNKEL (reference sequence). CDR3 length: 15 amino acids. The CDR3 reads CVRGGNASDTGELFF. The CDR3 nucleotides read TGTGTGCGGGGCGGGAATGCCTCGGACACCGGGGAGCTGTTTTTT. Full variable domain (missing parts from reference TRBV3-1 and TRBJ2-2): DTAVSQTPKYLVTQMGNDKSIKCEQNLGHDTMYWYKQDSKKFLKIMFSYNNKELIINETVPNRFSPKSPDKAHLNLHINSLELGDSAVYFCVRGGNASDTGELFFGEGSRLTVL.

This clonotype was recorded a few times. The chain links TRBV4-1 to TRBJ2-7; possibly TRBD1 for D (5 bases). The CDR3 length is 16 residues. From germline, CDR1 is MGHRA and CDR2 YSYEKL. Trimming stripped 0 bases from V and 0 bases from J, with 12 bases between. CDR3 nucleotide sequence: TGCGCCAGCAGCCAAGAGGGGCGGCAGCTCTCCTACGAGCAGTACTTC. Its protein product is CASSQEGRQLSYEQYF.

This clonotype was counted between two and nine times. This chain joins TRBV28 and TRBJ2-2, with 11 bases lining up with TRBD2. Germline V gene sequence: CDR1 MDHEN, CDR2 SYDVKM. The CDR3 runs to 15 residues. J lost 7 bases, V lost 6 bases, and 7 bases had no gene match. The CDR3 spells CASRDSGRAFGELFF. CDR3 nucleotides: TGTGCCAGCAGAGATAGCGGGAGGGCCTTCGGGGAGCTGTTTTTT.

In DNA form, the CDR3 reads TGTGCCAGCAGAACCCCCGCAGGGCCCACCGGGGAGCTGTTTTTT. As protein: CASRTPAGPTGELFF. The chain joins TRBV28 to TRBJ2-2; maybe TRBD1 (5 bases). The length of the CDR3 is 15 residues. V was trimmed by 6 bases and J by 4 bases, leaving 15 bases between them. CDR1 is MDHEN and CDR2 is SYDVKM in the germline V gene.

The chain carries TRBV28 and TRBJ1-1; D is possibly TRBD1 (5 bases). Per the germline V gene, CDR1 is MDHEN and CDR2 is SYDVKM. Trimming left V 5 bases short and J 8 bases short, with 9 bases between. This CDR3 is 11 amino acids long. The CDR3 spells CASSPNREAFF. In DNA, the CDR3 is TGTGCCAGCAGTCCGAACAGGGAAGCTTTCTTT.

This clonotype was seen a few times. The chain links TRBV6-1 to TRBJ2-3; D may be TRBD2 (6 bases). The V gene's germline CDR1 is MNHNS and CDR2 SASEGT. The V and J ends lost 6 bases and 5 bases respectively, with 18 bases between them. The CDR3 is 15 amino acids. The CDR3 protein is CASSTTPGAQDTQYF. Written as DNA, the CDR3 is TGTGCCAGCAGCACCACCCCGGGAGCACAAGATACGCAGTATTTT.

The rearrangement joins TRBV7-9 to TRBJ2-1; TRBD1 matches at 7 bases. The V and J ends lost 4 bases and 9 bases, in that order; junction bases with no gene match: 18. Germline CDR1 and CDR2: SEHNR and FQNEAQ (reference sequence). CDR3 length: 17 amino acids. The CDR3 region is CASSSRRQGLGSGEQFF. The CDR3 DNA is TGTGCCAGCAGCTCCCGCCGACAGGGTTTGGGCAGCGGTGAGCAGTTCTTC. Supplemented by reference TRBV7-9 and TRBJ2-1, the full variable domain reads DTGVSQNPRHKITKRGQNVTFRCDPISEHNRLYWYRQTLGQGPEFLTYFQNEAQLEKSRLLSDRFSAERPKGSFSTLEIQRTEQGDSAMYLCASSSRRQGLGSGEQFFGPGTRLTVL.

The chain employs TRBV5-5 and TRBJ2-4, with D perhaps matching TRBD1 or TRBD2 (5 bases each). V was clipped by 1 base and J by 3 bases, with 11 bases between them. Germline values: CDR1 SGHKS, CDR2 YYEKEE (reference sequence). This CDR3 comprises 15 residues. This CDR3 reads CASSLRGGVKNIQYF. As DNA, the CDR3 is TGTGCCAGCAGCTTGCGTGGGGGAGTCAAAAACATTCAGTACTTC. The complete variable domain, with remaining parts taken from reference TRBV5-5 and TRBJ2-4, reads DAGVTQSPTHLIKTRGQQVTLRCSPISGHKSVSWYQQVLGQGPQFIFQYYEKEERGRGNFPDRFSARQFPNYSSELNVNALLLGDSALYLCASSLRGGVKNIQYFGAGTRLSVL.

The chain joins TRBV7-6 to TRBJ2-1, with 14 bases that match TRBD2. There are 19 residues in the CDR3. The germline gives CDR1 SGHVS, CDR2 FNYEAQ. The junction had 13 bases not matched to a gene; V was cut back by 3 bases and J by 6 bases. This CDR3 reads CASSLHLGLAGDPLNEQFF. DNA for the CDR3: TGTGCCAGCAGCTTGCATCTGGGACTAGCGGGAGACCCACTCAATGAGCAGTTCTTC.

V is TRBV18 and J is TRBJ2-7, with TRBD1 matching 11 bases. The CDR3 spans 17 residues. CDR1 and CDR2 (germline): KGHSH, LQKENI. V lost 0 bases and J lost 2; bases outside the gene matches: 6. CDR3 protein: CASSPPAGQGVPYEQYV. In nucleotides, the CDR3 is TGTGCCAGCTCACCACCGGCGGGACAGGGGGTTCCCTACGAGCAGTACGTC.

This clonotype was counted at least ten times. V usage is TRBV5-1 and J usage is TRBJ1-6; TRBD1 matches 7 bases. Per the germline V gene, CDR1 is SGHRS and CDR2 is YFSETQ. There are 14 residues in the CDR3. V lost 2 bases, J lost 7 bases, and 3 bases stayed unmatched. CDR3 coding DNA: TGCGCCAGCAGCTTCGCAGGGGGAAATTCACCCCTCCACTTT. It yields the protein CASSFAGGNSPLHF. The full variable domain, rest sourced from reference TRBV5-1 and TRBJ1-6, is KAGVTQTPRYLIKTRGQQVTLSCSPISGHRSVSWYQQTPGQGLQFLFEYFSETQRNKGNFPGRFSGRQFSNSRSEMNVSTLELGDSALYLCASSFAGGNSPLHFGNGTRLTVT.

The chain uses TRBV24-1 and TRBJ2-3; perhaps TRBD1 as D (5 bases). With 3 bases removed from V and 0 bases from J, the gap between germline ends came to 9 bases. The CDR3 length is 15 residues. Germline lookup yields CDR1 KGHDR and CDR2 SFDVKD. CDR3 in DNA: TGTGCCACCAGTGATCAACAGGCTAGCACAGATACGCAGTATTTT. It codes for CATSDQQASTDTQYF.

The chain combines TRBV7-2 with TRBJ2-3, with D tentatively TRBD2 (5 bases). V dropped 5 bases and J dropped 2 bases, with 17 bases sitting between them. CDR1 is SGHTA, CDR2 FQGNSA, per germline. CDR3 length equals 16 residues. This CDR3 reads CASSISVVEFTDTQYF. The DNA for the CDR3 is TGTGCCAGCAGCATTAGCGTTGTGGAGTTCACAGATACGCAGTATTTT.

This clonotype appeared a single time. The rearrangement links TRBV6-5 to TRBJ2-3; 8 positions match TRBD2. Trimming at V came to 0 bases and at J to 3 bases, leaving 8 bases not matched to a gene. Germline CDR1 MNHEY, CDR2 SVGAGI. There are 17 residues in the CDR3. CDR3 sequence: CASSYSGPGTRTDTQYF. In nucleotides, the CDR3 is TGTGCCAGCAGTTACTCGGGGCCCGGGACTAGGACAGATACGCAGTATTTT.